This record covers a single T cell receptor (beta chain). Its target is unknown. This record belongs to a study of CD8 T cells in Susac syndrome. Findings of the study overall: The study admitted that it had a relatively small number of individuals in its TCR sequencing and HLA analysis.

The V gene's germline CDR1 is LNHNV and CDR2 YYDKDF (reference sequence). The V end lost 0 bases, the J end lost 4 bases, and 18 bases lay between the germline ends. The CDR3 runs 17 residues. Random hexamers were used to reverse transcribe an amount of about 0.45 to 1 ug RNA. Across 54 Vbeta and 13 Jbeta, TCR beta CDR3 was amplified with immunoSEQ multiplex PCR. One entry per CDR3 protein results from TCRdb running MiXCR on the immunoSEQ multiplex PCR reads. This table has 300,000 or so distinct CDR3 sequences, 92% appearing once. V gene TRBV15 combines with J gene TRBJ1-2; D is possibly TRBD1 (5 bases). This receptor was obtained from a human donor with multiple sclerosis. The sequenced material came from CD4+ T cells from PBMCs. In nucleotides, the CDR3 is TGTGCCACCAGCAGAGATCGTCGGGACCCGTACGTCTATGGCTACACCTTC. Translating gives CATSRDRRDPYVYGYTF.